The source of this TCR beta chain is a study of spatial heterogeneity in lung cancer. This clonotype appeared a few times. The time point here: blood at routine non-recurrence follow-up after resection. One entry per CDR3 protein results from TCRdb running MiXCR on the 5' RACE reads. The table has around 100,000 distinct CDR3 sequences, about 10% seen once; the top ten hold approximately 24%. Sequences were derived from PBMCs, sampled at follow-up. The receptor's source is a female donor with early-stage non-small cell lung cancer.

CDR3 nucleotide sequence: TGTGCCAGCAGCTTATATTGGCGGTACAATGAGCAGTTCTTC. Translation gives CASSLYWRYNEQFF. This rearrangement joins TRBV7-9 to TRBJ2-1; D is ambiguous. In germline, CDR1 is SEHNR, CDR2 FQNEAQ (reference sequence). The CDR3 totals 14 residues. V lost 2 bases and J 4 bases, leaving 9 bases between the germline ends.